The T cell receptor (beta chain) described here comes from a study of T cells in Graves' hyperthyroidism and ophthalmopathy. Between the trimmed V and J ends, which lost 5 bases and 3 bases, there was a span of 14 bases. CDR3 length: 15 amino acids. Germline CDR1 and CDR2: LGHNA and YSLEER. What was amplified from RNA transcripts were TCR beta CDR3 regions. TCR CDR3 regions were first amplified by RT-PCR with HTBI primers. TCRdb reprocessed the multiplex PCR reads via MiXCR and lists one record per CDR3 protein. The sample yields around 540,000 distinct CDR3 sequences, 15% to 20% seen once. A few counts support this clonotype.

This TCR was recovered from a woman under 40 with Graves' ophthalmopathy. The V call is TRBV4-3, the J call TRBJ1-5; maybe TRBD1 (5 bases). What was sequenced was blood. CDR3 sequence: CASSTRWGNNQPQHF. CDR3 DNA sequence: TGCGCCAGCAGCACAAGATGGGGGAACAATCAGCCCCAGCATTTT.